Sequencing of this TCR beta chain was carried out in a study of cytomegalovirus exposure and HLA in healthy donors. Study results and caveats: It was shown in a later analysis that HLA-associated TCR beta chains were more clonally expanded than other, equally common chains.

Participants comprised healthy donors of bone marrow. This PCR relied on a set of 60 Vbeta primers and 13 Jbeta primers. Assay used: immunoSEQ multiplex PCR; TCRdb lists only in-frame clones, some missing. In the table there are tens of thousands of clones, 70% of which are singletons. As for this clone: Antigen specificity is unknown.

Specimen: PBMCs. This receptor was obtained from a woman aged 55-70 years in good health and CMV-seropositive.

DNA for the CDR3: TGCGCCAGCAGCTCTTGGGGACAGGTCCAAGAGACCCAGTACTTC. Protein product: CASSSWGQVQETQYF. This chain connects TRBV5-1 to TRBJ2-5, with 8 bases identical to TRBD1. The CDR3 runs to 15 residues. Germline CDR1 reads SGHRS; CDR2 reads YFSETQ. J was trimmed by 1 base and V by 3 bases; bases with no gene match: 5.